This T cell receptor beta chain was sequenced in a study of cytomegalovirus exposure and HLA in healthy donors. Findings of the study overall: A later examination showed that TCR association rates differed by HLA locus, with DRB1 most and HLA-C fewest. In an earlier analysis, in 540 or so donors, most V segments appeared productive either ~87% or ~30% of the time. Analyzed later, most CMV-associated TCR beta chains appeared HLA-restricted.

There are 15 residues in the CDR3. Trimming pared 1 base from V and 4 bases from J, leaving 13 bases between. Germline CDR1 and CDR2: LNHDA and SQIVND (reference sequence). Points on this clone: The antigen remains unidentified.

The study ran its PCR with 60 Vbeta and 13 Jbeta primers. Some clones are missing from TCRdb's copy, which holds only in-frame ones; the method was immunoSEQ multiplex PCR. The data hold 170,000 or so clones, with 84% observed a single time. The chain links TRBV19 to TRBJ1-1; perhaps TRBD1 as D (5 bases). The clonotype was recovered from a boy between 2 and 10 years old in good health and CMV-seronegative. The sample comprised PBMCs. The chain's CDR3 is CASSIAGELGTEAFF. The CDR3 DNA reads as TGTGCCAGTAGTATAGCGGGGGAGTTGGGCACTGAAGCTTTCTTT.